This T cell receptor (beta chain) was profiled in a study of response to subunit inactivated influenza vaccine. Study-level findings and limits: Authors suggested seasonal influenza vaccinations each recruit few new T cells.

Of note for this clonotype: Its specificity is not known.

V gave up 7 bases and J gave up 5 bases, with 15 bases separating them. CDR3 length: 14 amino acids. In germline, CDR1 is MNHEY, CDR2 SVGEGT. TCRdb reanalysed the RT-PCR reads using MiXCR and keeps one entry per CDR3 protein. The data hold about 780,000 distinct CDR3 sequences, with less than 20% observed a single time. This sequence was found in a man aged 50 to 59 who received an inactivated influenza vaccine. The chain couples TRBV6-2 or TRBV6-3 to TRBJ1-5, with D perhaps TRBD1 (6 bases). The sequenced sample was PBMCs from blood, obtained less than 6 days after vaccination. The CDR3 bases are TGTGCCAGCACCGAAGGGGGATTCTATCAGCCCCAGCATTTT. Translation gives CASTEGGFYQPQHF.